The sequence of this T cell receptor beta chain was determined in a study of T-cell reconstitution after alpha-beta-depleted transplantation in children. About this clonotype: Antigen: not known.

The authors prepared the TCRbeta library with unique molecular identifiers. Each CDR3 protein gets one entry after TCRdb re-called the PCR reads with MiXCR. This sample has under 400,000 distinct CDR3 sequences, with more than 20% found just once. Trimming took 3 bases from V and 2 from J; bases not matched to a gene: 6. Germline V gives CDR1 PRHDT, CDR2 FYEKMQ (reference sequence). The CDR3 runs 15 residues. The study, taken as a whole, reports: In patients about two months after transplant, alpha-beta T cells reportedly arose from several hundred expanded graft clones. T cells produced anew were the main source of T-cell counts and diversity one year after transplant. Surviving thymic progenitors and recipient T cells were the source of high TCRbeta diversity at day 60 in some patients.

The clonotype was recovered from a male patient between 10 and 17 years old who had a stem cell transplant for acute lymphoblastic leukemia, so the T cells may come from the graft donor. The sample in question was PBMCs, mostly from graft donor cells, obtained 180 days after TCRalphabeta/CD19-depleted stem cell transplant. The V call is TRBV13, the J call TRBJ2-7; 8 nucleotides line up with TRBD2. The DNA of the CDR3 is TGTGCCAGCAGCTTGGGACTAGTGGGACCCTACGAGCAGTACTTC. Protein product: CASSLGLVGPYEQYF.